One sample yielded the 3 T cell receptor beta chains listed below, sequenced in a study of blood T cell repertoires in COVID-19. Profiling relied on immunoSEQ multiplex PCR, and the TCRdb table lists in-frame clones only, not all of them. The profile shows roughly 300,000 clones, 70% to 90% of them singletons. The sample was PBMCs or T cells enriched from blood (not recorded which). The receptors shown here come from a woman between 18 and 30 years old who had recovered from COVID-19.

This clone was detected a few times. CDR3 DNA: TGTGCCACCAGTGATCTCCGGGACAATGAGCAGTTCTTC. It encodes CATSDLRDNEQFF. J is TRBJ2-1 and V is TRBV24-1; the D is unclear. Trimming removed 3 bases from V and 5 bases from J, with 7 bases in between. In germline, CDR1 is KGHDR, CDR2 SFDVKD. The CDR3 is 13 amino acids.

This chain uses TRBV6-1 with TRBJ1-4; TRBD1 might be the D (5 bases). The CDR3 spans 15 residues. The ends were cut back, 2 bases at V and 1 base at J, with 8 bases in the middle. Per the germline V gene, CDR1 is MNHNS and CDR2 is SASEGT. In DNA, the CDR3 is TGTGCCAGCAGTGAATGGGGGGGAACTAATGAAAAACTGTTTTTT. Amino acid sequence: CASSEWGGTNEKLFF.

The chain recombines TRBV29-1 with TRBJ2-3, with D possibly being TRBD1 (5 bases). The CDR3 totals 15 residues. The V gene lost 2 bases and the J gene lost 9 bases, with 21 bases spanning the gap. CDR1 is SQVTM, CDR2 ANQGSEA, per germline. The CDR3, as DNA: TGCAGCGTTGAAAAGGGGCGGTCCGGCGGTGACACGCAGTATTTT. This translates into CSVEKGRSGGDTQYF.